These 12 T cell receptor beta chains originate from one sample sequenced in a study of identical twins. MiXCR was run by TCRdb on the 5' RACE reads, yielding one entry per CDR3 protein. The sample consists of 1.5 million to 2 million distinct CDR3 sequences, about 32% of them appearing once. Sequencing was performed on cord blood. The source is a newborn girl in good health.

This clonotype came up a few times. The chain carries TRBV28 and TRBJ1-4, with D possibly TRBD1 on 5 matching bases. The CDR3 has 15 residues. Germline-derived CDR1 and CDR2 are MDHEN and SYDVKM. Trimming pared 5 bases from V and 3 bases from J, leaving 13 bases between. CDR3 amino acids: CASSAGFSANEKLFF. The CDR3 bases are TGTGCCAGCAGTGCAGGGTTTTCGGCTAATGAAAAACTGTTTTTT.

This chain uses TRBV7-2 with TRBJ1-1; 11 positions agree with TRBD1. Germline V gives CDR1 SGHTA, CDR2 FQGNSA. The CDR3 spans 14 residues. Trimming cost V 2 bases and J 10 bases; bases outside gene matches: 6. The CDR3 protein is CASSLRGQGARAFF. For the CDR3, the DNA is TGTGCCAGCAGCTTACGCGGACAGGGGGCGCGAGCTTTCTTT.

This clonotype came up a few times. This chain links TRBV29-1 with TRBJ2-1, with 14 bases aligning to TRBD2. The CDR3 totals 14 residues. In germline, CDR1 is SQVTM, CDR2 ANQGSEA. The ends lost 7 bases at V and 7 bases at J; junction bases unmatched: 6. The CDR3 DNA follows: TGCAGCGCCGGGACTAGCGGGAGCAAAAATGAGCAGTTCTTC. Amino acid sequence: CSAGTSGSKNEQFF.

This clonotype showed up many times. The chain uses TRBV5-1 and TRBJ2-4; maybe TRBD1 (6 bases). This CDR3 is built from 12 residues. V dropped 3 bases and J dropped 9 bases, with 10 bases sitting between them. Germline CDR1 is SGHRS and CDR2 is YFSETQ. The CDR3 loop reads CASSSTGPIQYF. CDR3 DNA: TGCGCCAGCAGCTCTACAGGGCCCATTCAGTACTTC.

The chain joins TRBV20-1 to TRBJ2-7; D is tentatively TRBD1 or TRBD2 (5 bases each). The CDR3 totals 15 residues. Germline V gene data show CDR1 as DFQATT and CDR2 as SNEGSKA (reference sequence). V lost 2 bases to trimming and J lost 3 bases, with 17 bases between them. The CDR3 region is CSARSGPDYRYEQYF. The CDR3 DNA follows: TGCAGTGCTAGATCGGGACCAGATTACCGCTACGAGCAGTACTTC.

This chain uses TRBV19 with TRBJ1-6, with D unresolved. CDR3 length equals 14 residues. The germline V and J ends were trimmed by 5 bases and 10 bases, with 15 bases remaining between them. Germline CDR1 is LNHDA and CDR2 is SQIVND (reference sequence). The CDR3 reads CASSRRGFGSPLHF. The CDR3 DNA is TGTGCCAGTAGTCGCCGGGGTTTTGGGTCACCCCTCCACTTT.

This chain connects TRBV4-2 to TRBJ2-3, with D perhaps assigned TRBD1 or TRBD2 (5 bases each). V lost 1 base and J lost 1, with 12 bases in between. Per germline, CDR1 LGHNA and CDR2 YNFKEQ. The CDR3 totals 16 residues. CDR3 protein: CASSQAGRGGTDTQYF. DNA of the CDR3: TGTGCCAGCAGCCAAGCGGGACGAGGGGGCACAGATACGCAGTATTTT.

The gene calls are TRBV24-1 and TRBJ2-1; 7 bases line up with TRBD2. The CDR3 consists of 17 residues. In germline, CDR1 is KGHDR, CDR2 SFDVKD. V lost 6 bases, J lost 8 bases, and 18 bases stayed unmatched. DNA for the CDR3: TGTGCCACCAGTCGGACGGTGGGGGGGTGGAGATCGGATGAGCAGTTCTTC. Protein: CATSRTVGGWRSDEQFF.

This clonotype was seen repeatedly, ten times or more. The J gene is TRBJ2-4, the V gene TRBV6-5; TRBD1 aligns across 10 bases. This CDR3 spans 16 amino acids. Trimming took 5 bases from V and 3 from J; bases not matched to a gene: 7. Germline CDR1 and CDR2: MNHEY and SVGAGI. The CDR3, as DNA: TGTGCCAGCAGTCCCTGGACAGGGGGTGACAAAAACATTCAGTACTTC. This encodes CASSPWTGGDKNIQYF.

The V and J genes are TRBV29-1 and TRBJ2-5; D not resolved. The CDR3 contains 12 residues. Trimming took 3 bases from V and 11 from J, leaving 16 bases between them. Germline V gene lookup returns CDR1 SQVTM and CDR2 ANQGSEA. The CDR3 nucleotides read TGCAGCGTTGAGATACTGCCCTGGCCGCAGTACTTC. Amino acids: CSVEILPWPQYF.

The chain joins TRBV13 to TRBJ2-1; no definite D call. This CDR3 spans 15 amino acids. The germline V gene has CDR1 PRHDT and CDR2 FYEKMQ (reference sequence). V was trimmed by 4 bases and J by 4 bases, leaving 14 bases between them. CDR3 in amino acids: CASSSRTQGYNEQFF. DNA for the CDR3: TGTGCCAGCAGCTCTCGCACCCAAGGGTACAATGAGCAGTTCTTC.

The V call is TRBV2, the J call TRBJ2-3; D is uncertain. The CDR3 runs 15 residues. Germline V gene sequence: CDR1 SNHLY, CDR2 FYNNEI. The V and J ends lost 4 bases and 2 bases respectively, with 13 bases between them. CDR3 in DNA: TGTGCCAGCAGTGGGCTTGCCAGCTTCACAGATACGCAGTATTTT. Translated, it gives CASSGLASFTDTQYF.